A selection of T cell receptor beta chains follows, all from one sample in a study of cytomegalovirus exposure and HLA in healthy donors. Assay: immunoSEQ multiplex PCR; the TCRdb copy retains only in-frame clones and omits some. The repertoire holds around 100,000 clones, about 80% seen once, with over 3% in the top ten. The sequencing input was PBMCs. The receptors stem from a woman aged 40-49 years in good health and CMV-seronegative. The CDR3 runs from the conserved cysteine through the conserved F or W. Each record gives: clone size, J gene, D gene, V gene, CDR3 protein, CDR3 DNA. A D gene is named only where the DNA matches it firmly. For some rows the clone size is stated as once, few or many, or as a class when expanded; others skip it.

.,TRBJ1-2,.,TRBV11-2,CASSLALPGTSNYGYTF,TGTGCCAGCAGCTTAGCGCTCCCAGGGACTTCTAACTATGGCTACACCTTC
.,TRBJ1-2,.,TRBV7-9,CASSFTGRVSDGYTF,TGTGCCAGCAGCTTTACGGGGAGGGTATCGGATGGCTACACCTTC
few,TRBJ2-1,TRBD2,TRBV7-8,CASSSPRVRGRNEQFF,TGTGCCAGCAGCTCCCCCAGGGTGCGCGGGAGAAATGAGCAGTTCTTC
.,TRBJ2-7,.,TRBV30,CAWSVLGGVSYEQYF,TGTGCCTGGAGTGTCCTAGGGGGAGTTTCCTACGAGCAGTACTTC
.,TRBJ1-4,.,TRBV15,CATSSGRAALGEKLFF,TGTGCCACCAGCAGTGGGAGGGCTGCCCTGGGTGAAAAACTGTTTTTT
few,TRBJ1-4,TRBD1,TRBV19,CASSIDQTGAREKLFF,TGTGCCAGTAGTATAGATCAGACAGGGGCTCGAGAAAAACTGTTTTTT
.,TRBJ1-4,.,TRBV10-3,CAISVGAQEKLFF,TGTGCCATATCAGTGGGGGCCCAAGAAAAACTGTTTTTT
.,TRBJ2-1,.,TRBV7-9,CASSFSGSGQFF,TGTGCCAGCAGCTTCAGCGGGTCGGGGCAGTTCTTC
.,TRBJ1-2,.,TRBV28,CASSSPGRDGYTF,TGTGCCAGCAGTTCACCAGGGAGGGATGGCTACACCTTC
.,TRBJ1-3,.,TRBV29-1,CSVEEAGVGNTIYF,TGCAGCGTTGAAGAAGCCGGGGTCGGAAACACCATATATTTT
.,TRBJ1-4,.,TRBV6-1,CASGRGATNEKLFF,TGTGCCAGCGGGAGGGGGGCCACTAATGAAAAACTGTTTTTT
.,TRBJ1-5,.,TRBV6-1,CASSDFLIGGSNQPQHF,TGTGCCAGCAGTGACTTCTTAATCGGGGGTAGCAATCAGCCCCAGCATTTT
.,TRBJ1-2,.,TRBV9,CASSVLDSSNYGYTF,TGTGCCAGCAGCGTATTAGACTCATCTAACTATGGCTACACCTTC
few,TRBJ2-7,.,TRBV2,CASSLRGYEQYF,TGTGCCAGCAGTTTAAGGGGATACGAGCAGTACTTC
few,TRBJ2-7,.,TRBV18,CASSGTATSEQYF,TGTGCCAGCTCCGGGACAGCGACTAGCGAGCAGTACTTC
.,TRBJ2-1,TRBD2,TRBV11-2,CASSPLGTSGSSLGEQFF,TGTGCCAGCAGCCCGCTGGGGACTAGCGGGAGCAGCTTGGGTGAGCAGTTCTTC